This TCR beta chain was sequenced during a study of lymphopenia after photon versus proton radiotherapy. This clone appeared a single time. Its antigen remains unknown. Trimming took off 0 bases at V and 7 bases at J, with 8 bases between the two ends. This CDR3 contains 12 residues. From germline, CDR1 is GTSNPN and CDR2 SVGIG (reference sequence). Study-level results: After lymphocyte nadir, photon-treated repertoires showed oligoclonal expansion, especially CD8+ Temra. Photon-treated patients lost naive T cells and TCR diversity; proton-treated stayed stable. Only patients who died were analyzed for survival; proton advantage is unproven. Larger post-nadir TCR diversity loss correlated inversely with survival in deceased patients.

The protocol was immunoSEQ multiplex PCR, while the TCRdb copy is restricted to in-frame clones and leaves out a portion. The sample contains approximately 160,000 clones, roughly nine tenths of which appear only once. This rearrangement joins TRBV30 to TRBJ2-3; D gene ambiguous. This clonotype was sampled from a man in his fifties or sixties with gastric cancer. The sequencing used peripheral blood, collected from a patient treated with photon-based radiotherapy. This chain's CDR3 is CAWSVQTNTQYF. The CDR3 DNA reads TGTGCCTGGAGTGTACAAACTAATACGCAGTATTTT.